Following are 31 T cell receptor beta chains from one sample sequenced in a study of molecular identifiers for immune sequencing clone quantification. TCRdb called the PCR reads again in MiXCR, with one record for every CDR3 protein. The table has about 320,000 distinct CDR3 sequences, 24% seen once; the top ten hold roughly 0.7%. Sequencing was performed on naive CD8+ T cells from blood, with Jurkat cell RNA spiked in. Specified subset: FACS-sorted CD8+CD4-CCR7+CD45RA+ naive T cells. The receptor source for this set is a human donor in good health. Some libraries in this study had Jurkat cell RNA spiked in.

This clonotype has at least ten counts. This sequence joins TRBV29-1 and TRBJ1-1; 9 bases agree with TRBD1. The CDR3 sequence is 14 residues long. The trim removed 0 bases at V and 4 bases at J, leaving 3 bases unmatched. Germline V gene lookup returns CDR1 SQVTM and CDR2 ANQGSEA. The CDR3 DNA sequence: TGCAGCGTTGAAGAACCGGACAGGGGCACTGAAGCTTTCTTT. The encoded protein is CSVEEPDRGTEAFF.

This clonotype came up a few times. This chain connects TRBV5-4 to TRBJ2-7, with D hard to call. Looked up from germline, CDR1 is SGHNT and CDR2 is YYREEE (reference sequence). V lost 2 bases and J 4 bases, leaving 10 bases between the germline ends. This CDR3 has 13 amino acids. In DNA, the CDR3 is TGTGCCAGCAGCTTAATTCTGGGGTACGAGCAGTACTTC. This translates into CASSLILGYEQYF.

This rearrangement joins TRBV29-1 to TRBJ2-3; D ambiguous. This CDR3 region has 12 residues. CDR1 is SQVTM, CDR2 ANQGSEA, per germline. Trimming removed 2 bases at V and 14 bases at J, with 17 bases between. CDR3 loop: CSVEFFTDARYF. For the CDR3, the DNA is TGCAGCGTTGAATTTTTCACAGATGCGCGGTATTTT.

This clonotype was observed a few times. The chain is built from TRBV5-4 and TRBJ2-3; D is uncertain. The CDR3 spans 15 residues. V shed 4 bases and J shed 2 bases, with 14 bases lying between them. Germline CDR1 is SGHNT and CDR2 is YYREEE (reference sequence). The CDR3 sequence is CASSLITWATDTQYF. In nucleotides, the CDR3 is TGTGCCAGCAGCCTTATTACCTGGGCCACAGATACGCAGTATTTT.

The CDR3, as DNA: TGTGCCACCCCTAAAGCCTGGGGGCCCGGCGATGAGCAGTTCTTC. This codes for CATPKAWGPGDEQFF. The rearrangement uses TRBV7-9 and TRBJ2-1, with D possibly TRBD1 on 6 matching bases. This CDR3 spans 15 amino acids. The V gene lost 10 bases and the J gene lost 8 bases, with 24 bases spanning the gap. The germline V gene has CDR1 SEHNR and CDR2 FQNEAQ (reference sequence).

As concerns this clonotype: Compared with germline, one end of the junction differs, possibly owing to a read error. The chain joins TRBV7-8 to TRBJ2-7; D may be TRBD2 (5 bases). The CDR3 sequence is 15 residues long. Germline CDR1 is SGHVS and CDR2 is FQNEAQ. CDR3 bases: TGTGCCAGCAGCTCGACGCAATCCGGGGAATACGAGCGGTACTTC. As protein: CASSSTQSGEYERYF.

This clonotype was detected only a few times. This chain joins TRBV4-3 and TRBJ1-1; tentative D call: TRBD1 (6 bases). V lost 5 bases, J lost 0 bases, and 13 bases lay in between. The CDR3 loop spans 15 amino acids. CDR1 and CDR2 from the germline V gene are LGHNA and YSLEER. Here the CDR3 reads CASSSQTGLNTEAFF. CDR3 DNA: TGCGCCAGCAGCTCACAAACAGGGTTGAACACTGAAGCTTTCTTT.

About this clonotype: A junction end diverges from the germline sequence, so it may reflect a read error. V usage is TRBV30 and J usage is TRBJ2-7; 8 bases map to TRBD2. Germline CDR1 reads GTSNPN; CDR2 reads SVGIG (reference sequence). The CDR3 contains 16 residues. The CDR3 nucleotides read TGTGCCTGGAGTGCCAGACGCGGACTAGCAGCCTACGAGCAGTGCTTC. Its translation: CAWSARRGLAAYEQCF. Together with reference TRBV30 and TRBJ2-7, the CDR3 gives the full variable domain: SQTIHQWPATLVQPVGSPLSLECTVEGTSNPNLYWYRQAAGRGLQLLFYSVGIGQISSEVPQNLSASRPQDRQFILSSKKLLLSDSGFYLCAWSARRGLAAYEQCFGPGTRLTVT.

As for this clonotype: Since a much larger clone is just one base distant, this may be a read error. The CDR3 loop is CASSLLTRELFF. The CDR3 DNA reads as TGTGCCAGCAGTCTATTGACCAGGGAGCTGTTTTTT. The chain has TRBV12-3 or TRBV12-4 and TRBJ2-2; D is ambiguous. The CDR3 length is 12 residues. Trimming stripped 5 bases from V and 9 bases from J, with 10 bases between.

This clonotype was counted at least ten times. The rearrangement uses TRBV6-1 and TRBJ2-4; D perhaps matches TRBD1 (5 bases). Germline CDR1 is MNHNS and CDR2 is SASEGT. The CDR3 is 16 amino acids. The V end was cut by 8 bases, the J end by 1 base, with 18 bases between. CDR3 sequence (DNA): TGTGCCAGCCGCCAAAGTGGACACTCGGCCAAAAACATTCAGTACTTC. Translated, it gives CASRQSGHSAKNIQYF.

This rearrangement joins TRBV7-9 to TRBJ2-7, with 10 bases aligning to TRBD2. CDR3 length equals 17 residues. Germline values: CDR1 SEHNR, CDR2 FQNEAQ (reference sequence). V was clipped by 1 base and J by 3 bases; unmatched bases: 9. The CDR3: CASSLVVGLAGDYEQYF. As DNA, the CDR3 is TGTGCCAGCAGCTTAGTGGTGGGGCTAGCGGGGGACTACGAGCAGTACTTC.

This clonotype came up many times. V and J are TRBV19 and TRBJ2-7; 10 positions agree with TRBD1. CDR1 is LNHDA, CDR2 SQIVND, per germline (reference sequence). V lost 7 bases, J lost 3 bases, and 9 bases stayed unmatched. The CDR3 runs 15 residues. CDR3 nucleotides: TGTGCCAGTACCGTAGGGACAGGGGCCATCTACGAGCAGTACTTC. It is translated as CASTVGTGAIYEQYF.

This clonotype was seen at least ten times. This chain uses TRBV5-4 with TRBJ1-2; D uncertain. This CDR3 is 13 amino acids long. The germline V and J ends were trimmed by 3 bases and 2 bases, with 8 bases remaining between them. Germline assignment: CDR1 SGHNT and CDR2 YYREEE (reference sequence). The CDR3 loop is CASSSTPNYGYTF. CDR3 DNA sequence: TGTGCCAGCAGCTCCACACCCAACTATGGCTACACCTTC.

In this sample, this clonotype turned up a few times. The CDR3 DNA sequence: TGTGCCAGCAGTCATCTAGGAGAAGAGACCCAGTACTTC. Translation gives CASSHLGEETQYF. This sequence joins TRBV27 and TRBJ2-5; no clear D. CDR3 length: 13 residues. Germline V lookup: CDR1 MNHEY, CDR2 SMNVEV (reference sequence). The germline V and J ends were trimmed by 5 bases and 3 bases, with 10 bases remaining between them.

The chain carries TRBV20-1 and TRBJ2-7, with 7 bases matching TRBD1. The V gene end was trimmed by 2 bases and the J gene end by 3 bases; junction bases not matched to a gene: 13. Germline V gene sequence: CDR1 DFQATT, CDR2 SNEGSKA (reference sequence). The CDR3 length is 16 residues. The CDR3 loop reads CSARSTPGTAVYEQYF. The CDR3 nucleotides read TGCAGTGCTAGATCTACTCCCGGGACAGCGGTCTACGAGCAGTACTTC.

The chain employs TRBV5-1 and TRBJ1-2; the match to TRBD1 covers 7 bases. Germline loops: CDR1 SGHRS, CDR2 YFSETQ. CDR3 length: 14 amino acids. J lost 0 bases, V lost 4 bases, and 3 bases had no gene match. The CDR3 protein is CASSGDSSNYGYTF. DNA of the CDR3: TGCGCCAGCAGCGGGGACAGTTCTAACTATGGCTACACCTTC.

The chain is built from TRBV20-1 and TRBJ2-7, with D perhaps TRBD2 (5 bases). The V gene's germline CDR1 is DFQATT and CDR2 SNEGSKA (reference sequence). The CDR3 is 13 residues long. V lost 1 base and J 2 bases, leaving 9 bases between the germline ends. DNA for the CDR3: TGCAGTGCTAGAGGTCGGGGAACCTACGAGCAGTACTTC. It yields the protein CSARGRGTYEQYF.

This clonotype was counted only a few times. The chain joins TRBV6-2 or TRBV6-3 to TRBJ2-3; D may be TRBD1 or TRBD2 (5 bases each). With 6 bases removed from V and 1 base from J, the gap between germline ends came to 11 bases. The CDR3 runs 14 residues. CDR1 is MNHEY and CDR2 is SVGEGT in the germline V gene. The CDR3 spells CASRRGWGTDTQYF. The CDR3 nucleotides read TGTGCCAGCAGGAGGGGATGGGGCACAGATACGCAGTATTTT.

The chain joins TRBV5-1 to TRBJ2-5; D may be TRBD1 (5 bases). Trimming left V 4 bases short and J 2 bases short, with 18 bases between. Looked up from germline, CDR1 is SGHRS and CDR2 is YFSETQ. The CDR3 extends over 16 amino acids. Here the CDR3 reads CASSRSRAGAQETQYF. For the CDR3, the DNA is TGCGCCAGCAGCAGATCCCGTGCTGGGGCTCAAGAGACCCAGTACTTC.

This clonotype appeared a few times. This rearrangement joins TRBV11-2 to TRBJ2-3, with 8 nucleotides matching TRBD1. Per the germline V gene, CDR1 is SGHAT and CDR2 is FQNNGV. With V trimmed by 1 base and J by 4 bases, 4 bases remained unmatched. The CDR3 runs to 15 residues. DNA for the CDR3: TGTGCCAGCAGCTTAGGGACAGGGCCATCAGATACGCAGTATTTT. Translating gives CASSLGTGPSDTQYF. The complete variable domain, with remaining parts taken from reference TRBV11-2 and TRBJ2-3, reads EAGVAQSPRYKIIEKRQSVAFWCNPISGHATLYWYQQILGQGPKLLIQFQNNGVVDDSQLPKDRFSAERLKGVDSTLKIQPAKLEDSAVYLCASSLGTGPSDTQYFGPGTRLTVL.

V gene TRBV12-3 or TRBV12-4 combines with J gene TRBJ1-4; TRBD1 matches at 11 bases. This CDR3 has 17 residues. J was trimmed by 6 bases and V by 2 bases; bases with no gene match: 8. The CDR3 nucleotides are TGTGCCAGCAGTTTATCCTCGGACAGGGGGCGAGATGAAAAACTGTTTTTT. Translated, it gives CASSLSSDRGRDEKLFF.

There are many counts of this clonotype. This chain links TRBV12-3 or TRBV12-4 with TRBJ2-1; 9 bases map to TRBD2. CDR3 length: 13 amino acids. With V trimmed by 8 bases and J by 9 bases, 8 bases remained unmatched. CDR3 sequence (DNA): TGTGCCAGCTTCCTAGCGGGGATTGGTGAGCAGTTCTTC. Its protein is CASFLAGIGEQFF.

V usage is TRBV5-5 and J usage is TRBJ1-3; 11 nucleotides agree with TRBD1. In germline, CDR1 is SGHKS, CDR2 YYEKEE (reference sequence). V was pared by 2 bases and J by 1 base, with 8 bases of the junction left unmatched. This CDR3 has 18 amino acids. The CDR3 sequence: CASSFGTGGFNSGNTIYF. CDR3 sequence (DNA): TGTGCCAGCAGCTTCGGGACAGGGGGTTTTAATTCTGGAAACACCATATATTTT.

The rearrangement links TRBV4-1 to TRBJ2-3; D may be TRBD2 (6 bases). Germline V gives CDR1 MGHRA, CDR2 YSYEKL. This CDR3 is built from 15 residues. The V and J ends lost 1 base and 1 base respectively, with 9 bases between them. The CDR3 reads CASSQVLAGTDTQYF. The CDR3 bases are TGCGCCAGCAGCCAAGTATTAGCGGGCACAGATACGCAGTATTTT.

The chain is built from TRBV6-2 or TRBV6-3 and TRBJ1-1, with D hard to call. The germline CDR1 and CDR2 sequences are MNHEY and SVGEGT. This CDR3 contains 13 residues. V was trimmed by 6 bases and J by 5 bases, leaving 13 bases between them. The CDR3 is CASRRNPGTEAFF. The CDR3 bases are TGTGCCAGCAGACGGAACCCTGGGACTGAAGCTTTCTTT.

This clonotype came up once. The V and J genes are TRBV3-1 and TRBJ2-3, with D perhaps matching TRBD1 or TRBD2 (6 bases each). The V end lost 0 bases, the J end lost 2 bases, and 9 bases lay between the germline ends. There are 15 residues in the CDR3. Germline CDR1 and CDR2: LGHDT and YNNKEL (reference sequence). Here the CDR3 reads CASSQDGGHTDTQYF. CDR3 DNA: TGTGCCAGCAGCCAAGATGGGGGGCACACAGATACGCAGTATTTT.

This clonotype was observed a few times. This chain joins TRBV27 and TRBJ2-1, with 14 bases matching TRBD2. Germline V CDR1 and CDR2: MNHEY, SMNVEV (reference sequence). CDR3 length equals 14 residues. Trimming took 5 bases from V and 15 from J; bases not matched to a gene: 9. CDR3 sequence: CASSTGLAGDLLFF. The CDR3 bases are TGTGCCAGCAGTACGGGACTAGCGGGAGATCTGCTGTTCTTC.

Notes on this clonotype: The junction departs from germline at one end; a sequencing error may be responsible. The rearrangement links TRBV5-1 to TRBJ2-7, with D perhaps TRBD2 (5 bases). Germline CDR1 reads SGHRS; CDR2 reads YFSETQ. There are 13 residues in the CDR3. The CDR3 loop reads CASSYLPGYAQSF. CDR3 nucleotides: TGCGCCAGCAGCTACCTGCCGGGGTACGCGCAGTCCTTC.

This clonotype was observed at least ten times. The chain combines TRBV12-3 or TRBV12-4 with TRBJ1-4; no clear D gene. V lost 3 bases, J lost 6 bases, and 17 bases lay in between. This CDR3 has 16 amino acids. As DNA, the CDR3 is TGTGCCAGCAGTTTTTCGGGTCGGCAGGATTATGAAAAACTGTTTTTT. The encoded protein is CASSFSGRQDYEKLFF.

J is TRBJ1-1 and V is TRBV2; D possibly corresponds to TRBD1 (6 bases). This CDR3 has 13 residues. The ends were cut back, 6 bases at V and 6 bases at J, with 14 bases in the middle. CDR1 and CDR2 from the germline V gene are SNHLY and FYNNEI. CDR3 sequence: CASRETGKAEAFF. CDR3 nucleotide sequence: TGTGCCAGCAGGGAGACAGGAAAGGCTGAAGCTTTCTTT. Full variable domain (outside the CDR3, taken from reference TRBV2 and TRBJ1-1): EPEVTQTPSHQVTQMGQEVILRCVPISNHLYFYWYRQILGQKVEFLVSFYNNEISEKSEIFDDQFSVERPDGSNFTLKIRSTKLEDSAMYFCASRETGKAEAFFGQGTRLTVV.

Many counts were recorded for this clonotype. CDR3 in amino acids: CASMGGRGFLGYTF. DNA of the CDR3: TGTGCCAGCATGGGGGGCAGGGGCTTTTTAGGCTACACCTTC. The chain uses TRBV2 and TRBJ1-2; D might be TRBD1 (6 bases). Germline values: CDR1 SNHLY, CDR2 FYNNEI. The CDR3 consists of 14 residues. V was clipped by 7 bases and J by 8 bases, with 20 bases between them.